Below are 24 T cell receptor beta chains sequenced from a single sample in a study of CD8 T cells in ankylosing spondylitis. Study-wide findings and caveats: One TCR beta motif, made up of seven to nine highly homologous variants, appeared characteristic of ankylosing spondylitis blood.

TCRdb redid the calling of the 5' RACE reads with MiXCR, one entry per CDR3 protein. The repertoire holds about 330,000 distinct CDR3 sequences, with around 8% as singletons. Their recognized antigens are unknown. Sequenced sample: blood, either unsorted or a sorted T cell fraction (not recorded which). The receptors shown here come from a male donor with ankylosing spondylitis.

This clonotype was recorded at least ten times. The rearrangement uses TRBV5-1 and TRBJ2-1; tentatively, D is TRBD1 (5 bases). CDR3 length equals 13 residues. With 2 bases removed from V and 6 bases from J, the gap between germline ends came to 9 bases. CDR1 SGHRS and CDR2 YFSETQ come from the germline V gene. CDR3: CASSFPGLNEQFF. The CDR3 region has the DNA TGCGCCAGCAGCTTCCCAGGGCTCAATGAGCAGTTCTTC.

The V and J genes are TRBV28 and TRBJ2-1, with 9 nucleotides matching TRBD2. The CDR3 extends over 14 amino acids. Germline V gene sequence: CDR1 MDHEN, CDR2 SYDVKM. The ends lost 8 bases at V and 7 bases at J; junction bases unmatched: 9. In DNA, the CDR3 is TGTGCCAGCTTTGGGCTAGCGGGGTCAAATGAGCAGTTCTTC. Residues: CASFGLAGSNEQFF.

This clonotype has a handful of counts. The genes are TRBV9 and TRBJ2-2; D unclear. V lost 7 bases and J 0 bases, leaving 19 bases between the germline ends. In germline, CDR1 is SGDLS, CDR2 YYNGEE. This CDR3 spans 17 amino acids. In nucleotides, the CDR3 is TGTGCCAGCGGAGTACCCGATGCGACCGCGAACACCGGGGAGCTGTTTTTT. Translation gives CASGVPDATANTGELFF.

In this sample, this clonotype turned up a few times. The chain couples TRBV12-3 or TRBV12-4 to TRBJ1-5; D call uncertain. V was clipped by 1 base and J by 2 bases, with 6 bases between them. The CDR3 is 14 residues long. CDR3 region: CASSLGYGNQPQHF. The CDR3, as DNA: TGTGCCAGCAGTTTAGGGTACGGCAATCAGCCCCAGCATTTT.

The V and J genes are TRBV20-1 and TRBJ2-1; 8 bases agree with TRBD2. Per germline, CDR1 DFQATT and CDR2 SNEGSKA (reference sequence). V shed 5 bases and J 7 bases; nucleotides not matched to a gene: 7. CDR3 length: 13 residues. CDR3: CSAPSGPRNEQFF. For the CDR3, the DNA is TGCAGTGCTCCTAGCGGGCCTAGAAATGAGCAGTTCTTC.

The chain has TRBV2 and TRBJ2-1; no reliable D call. In germline, CDR1 is SNHLY, CDR2 FYNNEI. Deletions cut 6 bases from V and 10 bases from J, with 10 bases between. The CDR3 totals 11 residues. CDR3 region: CASRQSREQFF. The CDR3 DNA sequence: TGTGCCAGCAGGCAAAGTCGGGAGCAGTTCTTC.

J is TRBJ2-7 and V is TRBV5-1, with D possibly matching TRBD2 (6 bases). Trimming removed 3 bases from V and 7 bases from J, with 20 bases in between. Germline V gene sequence: CDR1 SGHRS, CDR2 YFSETQ. The CDR3 is 15 amino acids. The CDR3 protein is CASSSGTAPRGEQYF. The CDR3 DNA sequence: TGCGCCAGCAGCTCGGGGACTGCCCCACGGGGAGAGCAGTACTTC.

There are a few counts of this clonotype. The rearrangement links TRBV4-3 to TRBJ2-7; 9 nucleotides align to TRBD1. The junction had 8 bases not matched to a gene; V was cut back by 0 bases and J by 5 bases. This CDR3 region has 16 residues. Germline assignment: CDR1 LGHNA and CDR2 YSLEER. The CDR3 sequence is CASSQETGGYSNEQYF. The CDR3 DNA is TGCGCCAGCAGCCAAGAAACAGGGGGCTACTCGAACGAGCAGTACTTC.

In its sample, this clonotype was seen many times. The V and J genes are TRBV20-1 and TRBJ1-2; unclear D gene. There are 9 residues in the CDR3. Germline assignment: CDR1 DFQATT and CDR2 SNEGSKA (reference sequence). The germline V and J ends were trimmed by 4 bases and 6 bases, with 3 bases remaining between them. Written as DNA, the CDR3 is TGCAGTGCTATCCATGGCTACACCTTC. Protein: CSAIHGYTF.

This clonotype came up many times. CDR3 region: CASSVAGTGSNEQFF. For the CDR3, the DNA is TGTGCCAGCAGCGTAGCCGGGACTGGCAGTAATGAGCAGTTCTTC. The chain carries TRBV9 and TRBJ2-1, with D maybe TRBD2 (6 bases). Trimming pared 0 bases from V and 7 bases from J, leaving 14 bases between. Germline CDR1 SGDLS, CDR2 YYNGEE. The CDR3 covers 15 residues.

V and J are TRBV28 and TRBJ1-5, with 7 bases identical to TRBD1. Losses at the gene ends were 7 bases for V and 6 bases for J; bases not matched to a gene: 6. CDR1 is MDHEN, CDR2 SYDVKM, per germline. This CDR3 has 13 residues. The CDR3: CASKLQGFQPQHF. The CDR3 nucleotides read TGTGCCAGCAAACTACAGGGGTTTCAGCCCCAGCATTTT.

In its sample, this clonotype was seen many times. The rearrangement uses TRBV7-2 and TRBJ2-1, with TRBD2 matching 8 bases. V trimming: 1 base; J trimming: 2 bases; junction bases outside the gene matches: 1. CDR1 and CDR2 (germline): SGHTA, FQGNSA. The CDR3 spans 15 residues. The CDR3 coding sequence is TGTGCCAGCAGCTTAGGGACTAGCCCCTACAATGAGCAGTTCTTC. This gives the protein CASSLGTSPYNEQFF.

The chain joins TRBV7-2 to TRBJ2-7; 12 bases match TRBD2. The germline V gene encodes CDR1 SGHTA and CDR2 FQGNSA. Trimming cost V 6 bases and J 3 bases; bases outside gene matches: 6. CDR3 length equals 15 residues. Written as DNA, the CDR3 is TGTGCCAGCAGTCTAAGACTAGCGGGAGACTACGAGCAGTACTTC. Its protein is CASSLRLAGDYEQYF.

This chain joins TRBV27 and TRBJ2-4; D is possibly TRBD2 (6 bases). Germline CDR1 and CDR2: MNHEY and SMNVEV (reference sequence). The CDR3 extends over 17 amino acids. The V end lost 2 bases, the J end lost 1 base, and 15 bases lay between the germline ends. This chain's CDR3 is CASSLGRGEWAKNIQYF. The CDR3 nucleotides read TGTGCCAGCAGTTTAGGTCGCGGGGAGTGGGCCAAAAACATTCAGTACTTC.

The V call is TRBV29-1, the J call TRBJ2-7; 10 bases align to TRBD1. Germline CDR1 SQVTM, CDR2 ANQGSEA. This CDR3 comprises 13 residues. The V gene end was trimmed by 6 bases and the J gene end by 3 bases; junction bases not matched to a gene: 5. The CDR3 region is CSVEGQGIYEQYF. The CDR3, as DNA: TGCAGCGTCGAGGGACAGGGGATCTACGAGCAGTACTTC.

There are a few counts of this clonotype. V gene TRBV19 combines with J gene TRBJ2-5; 8 nucleotides align to TRBD1. The V gene's germline CDR1 is LNHDA and CDR2 SQIVND (reference sequence). The CDR3 contains 15 residues. V lost 3 bases and J lost 5; bases outside the gene matches: 8. The CDR3 coding sequence is TGTGCCAGTAGTATTTGGGCAGGGGGCGGTGAGACCCAGTACTTC. Translating it yields CASSIWAGGGETQYF.

The chain is built from TRBV24-1 and TRBJ2-5; TRBD1 or TRBD2 may be the D gene (5 bases each). CDR3 size: 16 residues. Trimming pared 3 bases from V and 5 bases from J, leaving 18 bases between. Germline CDR1 is KGHDR and CDR2 is SFDVKD. CDR3 coding DNA: TGTGCCACCAGTGATGAGGGGATGGTTGAGGAGGAGACCCAGTACTTC. It encodes CATSDEGMVEEETQYF.

V and J are TRBV5-1 and TRBJ1-4; the D is unclear. Germline V lookup: CDR1 SGHRS, CDR2 YFSETQ. The CDR3 consists of 14 residues. V was clipped by 7 bases and J by 3 bases, with 13 bases between them. The CDR3, as DNA: TGCGCCAGCGGCTCTGGGGTGGCTAATGAAAAACTGTTTTTT. Protein sequence: CASGSGVANEKLFF.

This clonotype was counted ten times or more. The V gene is TRBV5-1, the J gene TRBJ1-1, with D possibly matching TRBD1 (6 bases). Germline CDR1 SGHRS, CDR2 YFSETQ. V was shortened by 3 bases and J by 5 bases, with 14 bases between the two germline ends. The CDR3 is 14 amino acids. CDR3: CASSSRDIQTEAFF. Here the CDR3 DNA reads TGCGCCAGCAGCTCACGGGACATTCAAACTGAAGCTTTCTTT.

This clonotype was detected many times. V is TRBV18 and J is TRBJ1-5; D may be TRBD1 (6 bases). The CDR3 covers 13 residues. The germline gives CDR1 KGHSH, CDR2 LQKENI. V lost 4 bases and J 5 bases, leaving 9 bases between the germline ends. The CDR3 loop is CASSLSGDQPQHF. In DNA, the CDR3 is TGTGCCAGCTCACTTTCAGGGGATCAGCCCCAGCATTTT.

The sample holds many counts of this clonotype. The V call is TRBV4-1, the J call TRBJ1-4, with a tentative D call TRBD1 (6 bases). CDR1 and CDR2 (germline): MGHRA, YSYEKL. This CDR3 spans 17 amino acids. V shed 0 bases and J shed 8 bases, with 19 bases lying between them. In nucleotides, the CDR3 is TGCGCCAGCAGCCAAGACTCTAGACAGGCCGAGGGAGAAAAACTGTTTTTT. It codes for CASSQDSRQAEGEKLFF.

This chain connects TRBV5-1 to TRBJ2-7; TRBD1 is a possible D gene (6 bases). The CDR3 has 14 amino acids. Per germline, CDR1 SGHRS and CDR2 YFSETQ. V gave up 1 base and J gave up 6 bases, with 14 bases separating them. CDR3 loop: CASSLSRGVGEQYF. Written as DNA, the CDR3 is TGCGCCAGCAGCTTGTCCAGGGGTGTGGGCGAGCAGTACTTC.

This chain uses TRBV19 with TRBJ1-5, with a tentative D call TRBD1 (5 bases). The CDR3 totals 16 residues. The V and J ends lost 0 bases and 10 bases respectively, with 19 bases between them. Germline V gene data show CDR1 as LNHDA and CDR2 as SQIVND (reference sequence). The DNA of the CDR3 is TGTGCCAGTAGTATAGAGCAGGGAGTGGGGGTAGGTCCCCAGCATTTT. It encodes CASSIEQGVGVGPQHF.

The chain carries TRBV7-2 and TRBJ1-2; D might be TRBD1 (5 bases). The V gene lost 5 bases and the J gene lost 7 bases, with 17 bases spanning the gap. The CDR3 is made up of 14 amino acids. CDR1 SGHTA and CDR2 FQGNSA come from the germline V gene. The CDR3: CASSPRGTAVGYTF. DNA for the CDR3: TGTGCCAGCAGCCCAAGGGGAACAGCGGTTGGCTACACCTTC.